The 18 T cell receptor beta chains below come from one sample, sequenced in a study of blood T cell repertoires in COVID-19. Generated by immunoSEQ multiplex PCR, the TCRdb table keeps only in-frame clones and is missing some. The table has hundreds of thousands of clones, about 90% seen once. Specimen: PBMCs or T cells enriched from blood (not recorded which). All receptors derive from a woman between 45 and 65 years old in a cohort exposed to, infected with or recovered from COVID-19 (not recorded which).

This clone was detected a few times. The chain has TRBV29-1 and TRBJ1-2; D is perhaps TRBD1 (5 bases). The germline V gene encodes CDR1 SQVTM and CDR2 ANQGSEA. CDR3 size: 12 residues. The ends were cut back, 7 bases at V and 7 bases at J, with 16 bases in the middle. The CDR3 DNA is TGCAGCGGAGGACAATCGGGGGGTGGCTACACCTTC. Its translation: CSGGQSGGGYTF. The full variable domain, its missing parts supplied by reference TRBV29-1 and TRBJ1-2, is SAVISQKPSRDICQRGTSLTIQCQVDSQVTMMFWYRQQPGQSLTLIATANQGSEATYESGFVIDKFPISRPNLTFSTLTVSNMSPEDSSIYLCSGGQSGGGYTFGSGTRLTVV.

The chain recombines TRBV7-2 with TRBJ2-3, with 8 bases identical to TRBD2. The CDR3 has 15 amino acids. From germline, CDR1 is SGHTA and CDR2 FQGNSA. V trimming: 2 bases; J trimming: 6 bases; junction bases outside the gene matches: 7. CDR3 sequence: CASSLYGGGIDTQYF. CDR3 nucleotides: TGTGCCAGCAGCTTATACGGGGGGGGTATCGATACGCAGTATTTT.

This chain connects TRBV4-2 to TRBJ2-7; TRBD1 aligns across 8 bases. The CDR3 covers 16 residues. Germline trimming cut 1 base from V and 4 bases from J; bases unmatched to any gene: 9. Germline CDR1 reads LGHNA; CDR2 reads YNFKEQ. The CDR3 DNA reads TGTGCCAGCAGCCAAGCGGGCGGACAGGGCATTTACGAGCAGTACTTC. Its protein is CASSQAGGQGIYEQYF.

Regarding this clone: Other nucleotide sequences in the sample specify the same CDR3. The rearrangement uses TRBV5-1 and TRBJ1-2; no clear D. The CDR3 is made up of 13 amino acids. Germline V lookup: CDR1 SGHRS, CDR2 YFSETQ. V lost 0 bases to trimming and J lost 2 bases, with 5 bases between them. The CDR3 protein is CASSLGQNYGYTF. In DNA form, the CDR3 reads TGCGCCAGCAGCTTGGGGCAGAACTATGGCTACACCTTC.

CDR3 amino acids: CASSLGTGGSPLHF. Written as DNA, the CDR3 is TGTGCCAGCAGCTTAGGGACAGGGGGATCACCCCTCCACTTT. The genes are TRBV7-2 and TRBJ1-6; 10 bases line up with TRBD1. With 1 base clipped from V and 10 bases from J, the junction kept 1 base outside the gene matches. The CDR3 consists of 14 residues. Germline V lookup: CDR1 SGHTA, CDR2 FQGNSA.

The chain links TRBV19 to TRBJ2-2, with 8 positions matching TRBD1. V was clipped by 0 bases and J by 7 bases; unmatched bases: 13. Germline V gives CDR1 LNHDA, CDR2 SQIVND (reference sequence). The CDR3 consists of 18 residues. CDR3 in amino acids: CASSIDLRGTGTGGELFF. For the CDR3, the DNA is TGTGCCAGTAGTATAGATCTACGTGGGACAGGTACTGGCGGGGAGCTGTTTTTT.

The chain carries TRBV19 and TRBJ2-5, with D tentatively TRBD2 (7 bases). Germline V lookup: CDR1 LNHDA, CDR2 SQIVND (reference sequence). This CDR3 contains 15 residues. Trimming removed 6 bases at V and 3 bases at J, with 17 bases between. CDR3 in DNA: TGTGCCAGTAGATACGGGGGGCTTGCTAAAGAGACCCAGTACTTC. Translation: CASRYGGLAKETQYF.

The chain employs TRBV4-3 and TRBJ1-1; TRBD1 might be the D (6 bases). There are 14 residues in the CDR3. The V gene lost 5 bases and the J gene lost 4 bases, with 14 bases spanning the gap. CDR1 is LGHNA and CDR2 is YSLEER in the germline V gene. This chain's CDR3 is CASSARTGTTEAFF. The CDR3, as DNA: TGCGCCAGCAGCGCCCGAACAGGGACCACTGAAGCTTTCTTT.

J is TRBJ2-2 and V is TRBV21-1; the table's D call of TRBD1 was not tested on the DNA. TRBV21-1 is labeled a pseudogene. The CDR3 contains 16 residues. CDR3 in amino acids: CASSTPGQGDAGELFF. For the CDR3, the DNA is TGTGCCAGCAGCACTCCGGGACAGGGGGACGCCGGGGAGCTGTTTTTT.

The V gene is TRBV19, the J gene TRBJ1-1; possibly TRBD1 for D (6 bases). Trimming removed 8 bases from V and 9 bases from J, with 19 bases in between. Per the germline V gene, CDR1 is LNHDA and CDR2 is SQIVND (reference sequence). The CDR3 extends over 13 amino acids. This chain's CDR3 is CASLGGTGWKAFF. As DNA, the CDR3 is TGTGCCAGTCTAGGAGGAACAGGGTGGAAAGCTTTCTTT.

This chain's CDR3 is CASSPGTGGIGELFF. In DNA form, the CDR3 reads TGTGCCAGCTCACCGGGGACAGGGGGCATCGGGGAGCTGTTTTTT. The chain couples TRBV18 to TRBJ2-2; TRBD1 aligns across 12 bases. This CDR3 spans 15 amino acids. V lost 3 bases and J lost 7; bases outside the gene matches: 3. Germline V CDR1 and CDR2: KGHSH, LQKENI.

The CDR3 is CASSAPGQGGNTIYF. CDR3 coding DNA: TGTGCCAGCAGCGCTCCGGGACAGGGTGGAAACACCATATATTTT. The chain joins TRBV9 to TRBJ1-3; 9 bases line up with TRBD1. V was clipped by 3 bases and J by 3 bases; unmatched bases: 4. The CDR3 sequence is 15 residues long. The germline CDR1 and CDR2 sequences are SGDLS and YYNGEE.

The chain recombines TRBV5-1 with TRBJ1-3; 7 positions agree with TRBD1. Germline CDR1 and CDR2: SGHRS and YFSETQ. The CDR3 covers 14 residues. The J segment lost 0 bases and the V segment lost 3 bases, leaving 0 bases of the junction unmatched. CDR3 coding DNA: TGCGCCAGCAGCTGGGACAGCTCTGGAAACACCATATATTTT. Protein product: CASSWDSSGNTIYF.

V usage is TRBV7-9 and J usage is TRBJ1-2; D gene ambiguous. The CDR3 is 17 residues long. The V end was cut by 6 bases, the J end by 4 bases, with 24 bases between. The germline CDR1 and CDR2 sequences are SEHNR and FQNEAQ (reference sequence). The CDR3 here is CASSSEVTSRTTYGYTF. The DNA of the CDR3 is TGTGCCAGCAGTAGCGAGGTGACAAGCCGCACTACCTATGGCTACACCTTC.

The chain links TRBV30 to TRBJ1-1; D might be TRBD1 (6 bases). V was cut by 3 bases and J by 1 base, with 9 bases left in between. Germline V gene sequence: CDR1 GTSNPN, CDR2 SVGIG (reference sequence). This CDR3 spans 13 amino acids. CDR3 region: CAWSRGPNTEAFF. As DNA, the CDR3 is TGTGCCTGGAGCAGGGGACCGAACACTGAAGCTTTCTTT.

This chain joins TRBV4-1 and TRBJ2-1, with 8 nucleotides matching TRBD1. This CDR3 has 15 amino acids. Losses at the gene ends were 2 bases for V and 7 bases for J; bases not matched to a gene: 7. CDR1 is MGHRA, CDR2 YSYEKL, per germline. The CDR3 here is CASSQQTGVGNEQFF. For the CDR3, the DNA is TGCGCCAGCAGCCAACAGACAGGGGTAGGGAATGAGCAGTTCTTC.

In its sample, this clone was seen once. The chain employs TRBV5-1 and TRBJ2-6; D ambiguous. Trimming took off 0 bases at V and 0 bases at J, with 13 bases between the two ends. The germline V gene encodes CDR1 SGHRS and CDR2 YFSETQ. The CDR3 covers 18 residues. The CDR3 sequence is CASSLGQVLSSGANVLTF. CDR3 DNA: TGCGCCAGCAGCTTGGGTCAGGTCTTATCCTCTGGGGCCAACGTCCTGACTTTC.

The gene calls are TRBV5-6 and TRBJ1-1; TRBD1 matches at 9 bases. Looked up from germline, CDR1 is SGHDT and CDR2 is YYEEEE. Germline trimming cut 3 bases from V and 12 bases from J; bases unmatched to any gene: 12. The CDR3 is made up of 14 amino acids. CDR3: CASSSRLWDRVTFF. Here the CDR3 DNA reads TGTGCCAGCAGCTCCCGCTTGTGGGACAGGGTAACTTTCTTT.